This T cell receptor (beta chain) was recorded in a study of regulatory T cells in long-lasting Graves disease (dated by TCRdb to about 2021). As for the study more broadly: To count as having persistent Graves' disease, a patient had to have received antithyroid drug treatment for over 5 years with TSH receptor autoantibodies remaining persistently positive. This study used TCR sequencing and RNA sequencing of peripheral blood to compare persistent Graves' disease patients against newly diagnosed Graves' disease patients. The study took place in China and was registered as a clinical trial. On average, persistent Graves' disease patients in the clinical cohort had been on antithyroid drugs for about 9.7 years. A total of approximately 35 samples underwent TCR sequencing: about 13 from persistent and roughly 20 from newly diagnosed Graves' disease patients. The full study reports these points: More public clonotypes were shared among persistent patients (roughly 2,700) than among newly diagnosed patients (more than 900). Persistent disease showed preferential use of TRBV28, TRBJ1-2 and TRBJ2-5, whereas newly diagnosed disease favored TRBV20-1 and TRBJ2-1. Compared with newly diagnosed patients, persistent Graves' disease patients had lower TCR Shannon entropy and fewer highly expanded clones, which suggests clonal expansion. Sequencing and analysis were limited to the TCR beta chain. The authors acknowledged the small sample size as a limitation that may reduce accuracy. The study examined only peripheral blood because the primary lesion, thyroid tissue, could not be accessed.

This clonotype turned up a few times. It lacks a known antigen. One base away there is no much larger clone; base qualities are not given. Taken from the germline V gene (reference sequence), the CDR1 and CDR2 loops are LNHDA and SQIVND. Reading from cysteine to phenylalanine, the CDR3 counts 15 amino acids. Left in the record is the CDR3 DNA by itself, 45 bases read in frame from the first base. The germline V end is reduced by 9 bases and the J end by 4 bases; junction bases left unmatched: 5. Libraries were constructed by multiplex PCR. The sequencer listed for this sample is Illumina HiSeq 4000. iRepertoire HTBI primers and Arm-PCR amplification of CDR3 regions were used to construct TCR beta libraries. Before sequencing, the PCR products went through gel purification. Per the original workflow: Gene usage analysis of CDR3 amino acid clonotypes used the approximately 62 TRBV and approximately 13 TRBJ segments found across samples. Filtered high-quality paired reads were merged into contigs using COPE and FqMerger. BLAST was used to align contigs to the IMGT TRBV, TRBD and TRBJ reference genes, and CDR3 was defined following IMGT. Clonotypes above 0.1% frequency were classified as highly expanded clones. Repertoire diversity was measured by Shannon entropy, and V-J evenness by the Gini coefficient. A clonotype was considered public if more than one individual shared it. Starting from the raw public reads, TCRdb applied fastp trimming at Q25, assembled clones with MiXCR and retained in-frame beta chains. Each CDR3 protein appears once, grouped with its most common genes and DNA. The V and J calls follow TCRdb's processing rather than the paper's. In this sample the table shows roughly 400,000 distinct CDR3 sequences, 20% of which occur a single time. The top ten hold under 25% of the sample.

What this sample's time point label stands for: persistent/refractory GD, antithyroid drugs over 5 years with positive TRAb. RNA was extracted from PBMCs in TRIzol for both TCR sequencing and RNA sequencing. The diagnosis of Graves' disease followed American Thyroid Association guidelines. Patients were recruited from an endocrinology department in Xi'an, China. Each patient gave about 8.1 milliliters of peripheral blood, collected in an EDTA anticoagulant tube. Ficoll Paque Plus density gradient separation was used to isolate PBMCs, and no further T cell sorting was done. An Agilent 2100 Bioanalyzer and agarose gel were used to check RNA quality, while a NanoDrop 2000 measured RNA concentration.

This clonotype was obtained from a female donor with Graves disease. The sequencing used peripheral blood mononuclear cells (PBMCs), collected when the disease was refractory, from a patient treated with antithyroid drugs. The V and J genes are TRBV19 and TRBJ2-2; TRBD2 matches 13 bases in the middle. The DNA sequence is TGTGCCAGCGTTGGACTAGCGGGAGCCACCGGGGAGCTGTTTTTT. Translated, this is CASVGLAGATGELFF. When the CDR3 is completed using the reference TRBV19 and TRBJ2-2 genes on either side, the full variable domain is DGGITQSPKYLFRKEGQNVTLSCEQNLNHDAMYWYRQDPGQGLRLIYYSQIVNDFQKGDIAEGYSVSREKKESFPLTVTSAQKNPTAFYLCASVGLAGATGELFFGEGSRLTVL.